This T cell receptor (beta chain) appears in the sequencing data of a study of T cells in Graves' hyperthyroidism and ophthalmopathy. This clonotype was recorded at least ten times. What was amplified from RNA transcripts were TCR beta CDR3 regions. The HTBI primer set was used in a first-round RT-PCR of the TCR CDR3. TCRdb ran MiXCR on the multiplex PCR reads and lists one entry per CDR3 protein. The sample shows approximately 600,000 distinct CDR3 sequences, 15% to 20% of them seen only once. The sequence came from a woman in her 30s with Graves' hyperthyroidism. The specimen was blood.

The DNA for the CDR3 is TGTGCCAGCTCACCGACAGGGGACGGGCAGCCCCAGCATTTT. Translating it yields CASSPTGDGQPQHF. The chain links TRBV18 to TRBJ1-5; 8 nucleotides match TRBD1. Germline CDR1 reads KGHSH; CDR2 reads LQKENI. Trimming cost V 3 bases and J 7 bases; bases outside gene matches: 5. CDR3 size: 14 residues.